Presented here are 19 T cell receptor beta chains from one specimen sequenced in a study of CD8+ T cells in alopecia areata. Sequencing relied on a cDNA template that was reverse transcribed from extracted RNA. TCRdb's copy holds only in-frame clones and misses some; the assay was immunoSEQ multiplex PCR. The sample yields 160,000 or so clones, around 55% seen once. This sample comprised CD8+ T cells sorted from blood, obtained at week 0. Every receptor here comes from a human donor with alopecia areata.

CDR3 amino acids: CASSLEGRGHGYTF. DNA of the CDR3: TGTGCCAGCAGCTTAGAGGGTAGGGGGCATGGCTACACCTTC. This chain uses TRBV7-2 with TRBJ1-2, with 7 bases fitting TRBD1. CDR3 length equals 14 residues. The ends lost 1 base at V and 6 bases at J; junction bases unmatched: 5. Germline CDR1 and CDR2: SGHTA and FQGNSA. The entire variable domain, with the rest obtained from reference TRBV7-2 and TRBJ1-2, is as follows: GAGVSQSPSNKVTEKGKDVELRCDPISGHTALYWYRQSLGQGLEFLIYFQGNSAPDKSGLPSDRFSAERTGGSVSTLTIQRTQQEDSAVYLCASSLEGRGHGYTFGSGTRLTVV.

The chain has TRBV7-2 and TRBJ2-1; no clear D gene. The germline V gene encodes CDR1 SGHTA and CDR2 FQGNSA. Trimming took off 3 bases at V and 0 bases at J, with 3 bases between the two ends. CDR3 size: 13 residues. CDR3 nucleotide sequence: TGTGCCAGCAGCTTCCGCTCCTACAATGAGCAGTTCTTC. Amino acid sequence: CASSFRSYNEQFF.

In its sample, this clone was seen a few times. The chain links TRBV4-3 to TRBJ2-3, with D perhaps matching TRBD1 (6 bases). Trimming removed 3 bases at V and 0 bases at J, with 13 bases between. Germline-derived CDR1 and CDR2 are LGHNA and YSLEER. The length of the CDR3 is 16 residues. In DNA form, the CDR3 reads TGCGCCAGCAGCCATTTCTCAGGACAGAGCACAGATACGCAGTATTTT. Its translation is CASSHFSGQSTDTQYF.

This clone was counted between two and nine times. The rearrangement links TRBV7-2 to TRBJ1-1; possible D gene TRBD1, 6 bases. Deletions cut 2 bases from V and 2 bases from J, with 18 bases between. Per the germline V gene, CDR1 is SGHTA and CDR2 is FQGNSA. The CDR3 is 17 amino acids. The CDR3 DNA reads TGTGCCAGCAGCTTATTACTAACCCCAGGGGATAACACTGAAGCTTTCTTT. Amino acid sequence: CASSLLLTPGDNTEAFF.

The chain couples TRBV25-1 to TRBJ1-2, with D perhaps matching TRBD1 (5 bases). The V gene's germline CDR1 is MGHDK and CDR2 SYGVNS. Between the trimmed V and J ends, which lost 2 bases and 7 bases, there was a span of 20 bases. The CDR3 runs to 16 residues. The CDR3 loop reads CASSESWGEGGSGYTF. In nucleotides, the CDR3 is TGTGCCAGCAGTGAAAGCTGGGGCGAGGGAGGTTCTGGCTACACCTTC.

V is TRBV5-1 and J is TRBJ2-1; D may be TRBD2 (6 bases). Trimming cost V 4 bases and J 6 bases, with 11 bases left between them. The CDR3 is 13 amino acids. Germline loops: CDR1 SGHRS, CDR2 YFSETQ. The CDR3 region is CASSPSGGNEQFF. The CDR3 coding sequence is TGCGCCAGCAGCCCCTCCGGGGGCAATGAGCAGTTCTTC.

In regard to this clone: The identical CDR3 is also encoded by other nucleotide sequences in the sample. The J gene is TRBJ2-5, the V gene TRBV7-6, with TRBD2 identical over 9 bases. Germline V gene sequence: CDR1 SGHVS, CDR2 FNYEAQ. V trimming: 5 bases; J trimming: 2 bases; junction bases outside the gene matches: 3. The CDR3 runs to 14 residues. The CDR3 loop is CASSLSGGQETQYF. The CDR3 coding sequence is TGTGCCAGCAGCCTAAGCGGGGGGCAAGAGACCCAGTACTTC.

CDR3 sequence reads: CASRPGTGSYEQYF. The CDR3 DNA is TGTGCCAGCAGGCCCGGGACAGGCTCCTACGAGCAGTACTTC. This chain uses TRBV13 with TRBJ2-7; 8 bases fit TRBD1. The CDR3 runs to 14 residues. J was trimmed by 0 bases and V by 6 bases; bases with no gene match: 4. The germline V gene encodes CDR1 PRHDT and CDR2 FYEKMQ (reference sequence).

This clone was observed a handful of times. The chain carries TRBV29-1 and TRBJ1-1; possibly TRBD1 for D (5 bases). Trimming took 0 bases from V and 6 from J, leaving 17 bases between them. The CDR3 runs 15 residues. Germline CDR1 SQVTM, CDR2 ANQGSEA. CDR3 DNA sequence: TGCAGCGTTGAAGAAGTGGGGCTCCTTAACGCTGAAGCTTTCTTT. Translated, it gives CSVEEVGLLNAEAFF. The entire variable domain, with the rest obtained from reference TRBV29-1 and TRBJ1-1, is as follows: SAVISQKPSRDICQRGTSLTIQCQVDSQVTMMFWYRQQPGQSLTLIATANQGSEATYESGFVIDKFPISRPNLTFSTLTVSNMSPEDSSIYLCSVEEVGLLNAEAFFGQGTRLTVV.

The gene calls are TRBV4-3 and TRBJ2-2, with 9 bases lining up with TRBD2. Germline trimming cut 4 bases from V and 0 bases from J; bases unmatched to any gene: 9. The CDR3 is 18 residues long. Looked up from germline, CDR1 is LGHNA and CDR2 is YSLEER. In DNA form, the CDR3 reads TGCGCCAGCAGCCTGTACGGGACTAGCCGCGCGAACACCGGGGAGCTGTTTTTT. This sequence encodes CASSLYGTSRANTGELFF.

This chain joins TRBV29-1 and TRBJ2-7; D is uncertain. CDR3 size: 14 residues. V lost 0 bases, J lost 3 bases, and 12 bases lay in between. Germline CDR1 reads SQVTM; CDR2 reads ANQGSEA. The CDR3 bases are TGCAGCGTTGAAGATGTAGACGGCCACTACGAGCAGTACTTC. This sequence encodes CSVEDVDGHYEQYF.

This clone was observed a few times. The chain couples TRBV30 to TRBJ1-1; D is unresolved. V was pared by 0 bases and J by 4 bases, with 9 bases between. The germline V gene encodes CDR1 GTSNPN and CDR2 SVGIG (reference sequence). The CDR3 loop spans 13 amino acids. The CDR3 protein is CAWSVLGTTEAFF. The CDR3 DNA reads as TGTGCCTGGAGTGTACTTGGTACCACTGAAGCTTTCTTT.

The chain is built from TRBV27 and TRBJ2-7; no firm D call. Germline CDR1 MNHEY, CDR2 SMNVEV (reference sequence). The germline V and J ends were trimmed by 5 bases and 0 bases, with 14 bases remaining between them. The CDR3 length is 15 residues. CDR3 bases: TGTGCCAGCAGTCGTTCCGCTTATAGCTCCTACGAGCAGTACTTC. Translating gives CASSRSAYSSYEQYF.

The DNA for the CDR3 is TGTGCCACCAGCAGAGAGGAGGGTGAAGCTTTCTTT. This sequence encodes CATSREEGEAFF. V gene TRBV15 combines with J gene TRBJ1-1, with unresolved D. This CDR3 is built from 12 residues. The germline gives CDR1 LNHNV, CDR2 YYDKDF (reference sequence). Trimming shortened V by 0 bases and J by 7 bases, and 6 bases separated the two germline ends.

The V call is TRBV7-9, the J call TRBJ2-1, with D hard to call. Trimming removed 4 bases from V and 5 bases from J, with 9 bases in between. CDR1 and CDR2 from the germline V gene are SEHNR and FQNEAQ (reference sequence). This CDR3 is built from 13 residues. The CDR3 is CASSSLHDNEQFF. CDR3 DNA sequence: TGTGCCAGCAGCTCCTTACACGACAATGAGCAGTTCTTC.

V is TRBV11-2 and J is TRBJ2-2, with D possibly matching TRBD1 (6 bases). Trimming cost V 8 bases and J 4 bases, with 11 bases left between them. The CDR3 runs to 13 residues. Per germline, CDR1 SGHAT and CDR2 FQNNGV. CDR3 DNA sequence: TGTGCCAGCTATGGGGGCCCCACCGGGGAGCTGTTTTTT. This translates into CASYGGPTGELFF.

This clone was picked up a small number of times. V gene TRBV5-1 combines with J gene TRBJ1-2; D gene uncertain. The CDR3 has 12 amino acids. Per germline, CDR1 SGHRS and CDR2 YFSETQ. V lost 3 bases to trimming and J lost 5 bases, with 8 bases between them. The DNA of the CDR3 is TGCGCCAGCAGCTCAGGATCGTATGGCTACACCTTC. Protein sequence: CASSSGSYGYTF.

This rearrangement joins TRBV30 to TRBJ2-1; D call uncertain. V was shortened by 0 bases and J by 6 bases, with 12 bases between the two germline ends. The CDR3 has 14 amino acids. In germline, CDR1 is GTSNPN, CDR2 SVGIG (reference sequence). The CDR3 DNA reads TGTGCCTGGAGTGTACTCAGTAGAGCCAATGAGCAGTTCTTC. Residues: CAWSVLSRANEQFF.

This clone was counted a few times. In nucleotides, the CDR3 is TGTGCCAGCAGTTACTCGCGCAGGGAGCTCCAAGAGACCCAGTACTTC. It codes for CASSYSRRELQETQYF. The gene calls are TRBV6-5 and TRBJ2-5, with D perhaps assigned TRBD1 or TRBD2 (5 bases each). CDR3 length equals 16 residues. The germline gives CDR1 MNHEY, CDR2 SVGAGI. Deletions cut 0 bases from V and 1 base from J, with 12 bases between.